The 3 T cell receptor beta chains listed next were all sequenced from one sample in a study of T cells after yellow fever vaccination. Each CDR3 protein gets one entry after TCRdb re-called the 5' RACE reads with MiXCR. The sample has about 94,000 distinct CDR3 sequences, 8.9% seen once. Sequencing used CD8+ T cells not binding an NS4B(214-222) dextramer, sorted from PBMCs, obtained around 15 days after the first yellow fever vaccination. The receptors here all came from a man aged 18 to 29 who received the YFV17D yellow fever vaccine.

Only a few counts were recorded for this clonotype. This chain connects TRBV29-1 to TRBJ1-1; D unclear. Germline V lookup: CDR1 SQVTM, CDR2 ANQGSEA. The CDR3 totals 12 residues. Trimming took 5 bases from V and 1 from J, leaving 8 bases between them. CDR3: CSVYSGNTEAFF. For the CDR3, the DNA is TGCAGCGTTTACTCAGGGAACACTGAAGCTTTCTTT.

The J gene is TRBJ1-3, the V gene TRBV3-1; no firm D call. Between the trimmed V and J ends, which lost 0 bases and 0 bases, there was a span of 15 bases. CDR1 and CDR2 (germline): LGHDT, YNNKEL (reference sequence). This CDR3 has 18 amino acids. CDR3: CASSQDLSVDGSGNTIYF. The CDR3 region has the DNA TGTGCCAGCAGCCAAGATCTCTCCGTAGACGGCTCTGGAAACACCATATATTTT.

This CDR3 is CASSFLGRRNNEQYF. CDR3 sequence (DNA): TGTGCCAGCAGTTTTTTGGGACGTCGGAATAACGAGCAGTACTTC. The chain couples TRBV6-5 to TRBJ2-7; D is tentatively TRBD1 or TRBD2 (5 bases each). Trimming left V 4 bases short and J 5 bases short, with 18 bases between. The CDR3 totals 15 residues. Germline values: CDR1 MNHEY, CDR2 SVGAGI.